This T cell receptor (beta chain) was recovered during a study of blood T cell repertoires in COVID-19. Study overall: Samples came from the United States, Italy and Spain, spanning acute and convalescent COVID-19. T cells, B-cell-depleted T cells, or PBMCs provided the cDNA or gDNA that served as material.

As handled by the study authors: The authors estimated nucleated cell counts from reference gene primer amplification. Sequencing used immunoSEQ multiplex PCR; TCRdb keeps in-frame clones, though not all of them. Clonal size and the V and J genes are those of that table, whereas D and trimming came from the DNA. This table holds around 450,000 clones, approximately 90% found once. Per the germline V gene, CDR1 is SGHRS and CDR2 is YFSETQ. V was clipped by 1 base and J by 7 bases; unmatched bases: 16. The CDR3 runs 18 residues. The chain has TRBV5-1 and TRBJ2-3, with 9 bases fitting TRBD2. The receptor comes from a woman between 25 and 40 years old with acute or convalescent COVID-19. Sequencing was performed on peripheral blood. CDR3 region: CASSLSSGGGAAGNTQYF. Here the CDR3 DNA reads TGCGCCAGCAGCTTGTCGTCGGGCGGGGGGGCCGCAGGCAATACGCAGTATTTT.